The 20 T cell receptor beta chains given below trace back to one sample, sequenced in a study of blood T cell repertoires in COVID-19. Some clones are missing from TCRdb's copy, which holds only in-frame ones; the method was immunoSEQ multiplex PCR. The table has fewer than 250,000 clones, about four fifths seen once. Sequences were obtained from peripheral blood. These receptors all come from a woman in her seventies with acute or convalescent COVID-19.

This CDR3 reads CASSADRGLVDNYGYTF. The CDR3 nucleotides are TGTGCCAGCAGCGCCGACAGGGGGCTAGTAGATAACTATGGCTACACCTTC. This chain joins TRBV5-4 and TRBJ1-2, with 10 bases matching TRBD1. CDR3 length: 17 residues. V lost 4 bases, J lost 1 base, and 10 bases stayed unmatched. Germline values: CDR1 SGHNT, CDR2 YYREEE (reference sequence). The full variable domain, completed using reference TRBV5-4 and TRBJ1-2, is ETGVTQSPTHLIKTRGQQVTLRCSSQSGHNTVSWYQQALGQGPQFIFQYYREEENGRGNFPPRFSGLQFPNYSSELNVNALELDDSALYLCASSADRGLVDNYGYTFGSGTRLTVV.

The chain joins TRBV27 to TRBJ1-5; a weak D match, TRBD1 (6 bases). V shed 5 bases and J shed 5 bases, with 16 bases lying between them. Per the germline V gene, CDR1 is MNHEY and CDR2 is SMNVEV (reference sequence). The CDR3 covers 15 residues. This chain's CDR3 is CASSRWGTSDQPQHF. In nucleotides, the CDR3 is TGTGCCAGCAGTCGATGGGGGACATCGGATCAGCCCCAGCATTTT.

This chain joins TRBV18 and TRBJ1-6, with a weak D call TRBD1 (6 bases). Per the germline V gene, CDR1 is KGHSH and CDR2 is LQKENI. V was pared by 4 bases and J by 5 bases, with 12 bases between. This CDR3 spans 15 amino acids. CDR3 coding DNA: TGTGCCAGCTCACTCTCGGACAGAAATAATTCACCCCTCCACTTT. It encodes CASSLSDRNNSPLHF.

This chain uses TRBV18 with TRBJ2-7; D is possibly TRBD2 (6 bases). Looked up from germline, CDR1 is KGHSH and CDR2 is LQKENI. This CDR3 contains 14 residues. V gave up 5 bases and J gave up 0 bases, with 11 bases separating them. The CDR3 spells CASSSGTRSYEQYF. The CDR3 DNA is TGTGCCAGCTCATCCGGGACTCGCTCCTACGAGCAGTACTTC.

A single count supports this clone. V usage is TRBV18 and J usage is TRBJ1-3, with D maybe TRBD1 (5 bases). The germline V gene encodes CDR1 KGHSH and CDR2 LQKENI. The CDR3 is 15 amino acids. Deletions cut 0 bases from V and 2 bases from J, with 8 bases between. CDR3 loop: CASSPPETAGNTIYF. The CDR3 region has the DNA TGTGCCAGCTCACCACCTGAGACAGCTGGAAACACCATATATTTT. The full variable domain, completed using reference TRBV18 and TRBJ1-3, is NAGVMQNPRHLVRRRGQEARLRCSPMKGHSHVYWYRQLPEEGLKFMVYLQKENIIDESGMPKERFSAEFPKEGPSILRIQQVVRGDSAAYFCASSPPETAGNTIYFGEGSWLTVV.

This clone was seen just once. A much larger clone differs by one base, so this may be a read error. Distinct nucleotide sequences in the sample also encode this CDR3. The chain combines TRBV6-5 with TRBJ1-1; D perhaps matches TRBD1 (6 bases). Germline values: CDR1 MNHEY, CDR2 SVGAGI. Trimming pared 6 bases from V and 0 bases from J, leaving 11 bases between. The CDR3 runs to 14 residues. The CDR3 region is CASSLGQLNTEAFF. The DNA for the CDR3 is TGTGCCAGCAGCTTGGGACAATTGAACACTGAAGCTTTCTTT.

V is TRBV19 and J is TRBJ1-2; TRBD1 is a possible D gene (5 bases). Germline V CDR1 and CDR2: LNHDA, SQIVND (reference sequence). Trimming removed 8 bases from V and 0 bases from J, with 7 bases in between. The CDR3 totals 12 residues. The CDR3 loop is CASGTANYGYTF. For the CDR3, the DNA is TGTGCCAGTGGGACTGCTAACTATGGCTACACCTTC.

The V and J genes are TRBV7-2 and TRBJ1-5; unclear D gene. The germline V and J ends were trimmed by 3 bases and 10 bases, with 13 bases remaining between them. The germline CDR1 and CDR2 sequences are SGHTA and FQGNSA. The CDR3 is 13 amino acids. CDR3 protein: CASSLNSGLPQHF. In DNA, the CDR3 is TGTGCCAGCAGCTTGAACAGCGGATTACCCCAGCATTTT. The whole variable domain, filled in from reference TRBV7-2 and TRBJ1-5, reads GAGVSQSPSNKVTEKGKDVELRCDPISGHTALYWYRQSLGQGLEFLIYFQGNSAPDKSGLPSDRFSAERTGGSVSTLTIQRTQQEDSAVYLCASSLNSGLPQHFGDGTRLSIL.

This chain uses TRBV6-2 or TRBV6-3 with TRBJ1-2, with 7 bases lining up with TRBD1. V lost 2 bases and J lost 1; bases outside the gene matches: 7. The CDR3 contains 16 residues. Germline V gene lookup returns CDR1 MNHEY and CDR2 SVGEGT. The DNA for the CDR3 is TGTGCCAGCAGTTACGGCAGGGGGTCCTTTAACTATGGCTACACCTTC. Protein: CASSYGRGSFNYGYTF.

The CDR3: CASSEQKGYQETQYF. The CDR3 DNA reads as TGTGCCAGCAGTGAACAGAAGGGGTACCAAGAGACCCAGTACTTC. This chain links TRBV2 with TRBJ2-5; D is perhaps TRBD1 (5 bases). The length of the CDR3 is 15 residues. Germline lookup yields CDR1 SNHLY and CDR2 FYNNEI. Trimming removed 2 bases at V and 0 bases at J, with 10 bases between.

The chain is built from TRBV5-1 and TRBJ2-2, with 8 bases aligning to TRBD1. The CDR3 covers 15 residues. Trimming at V came to 2 bases and at J to 5 bases, leaving 5 bases not matched to a gene. The germline CDR1 and CDR2 sequences are SGHRS and YFSETQ. CDR3 sequence: CASSFQGALTGELFF. DNA for the CDR3: TGCGCCAGCAGCTTCCAGGGGGCGCTGACCGGGGAGCTGTTTTTT.

V usage is TRBV6-2 or TRBV6-3 and J usage is TRBJ2-1; possible D gene TRBD1, 5 bases. CDR1 and CDR2 (germline): MNHEY, SVGEGT. Trimming pared 5 bases from V and 2 bases from J, leaving 16 bases between. There are 16 residues in the CDR3. CDR3 nucleotides: TGTGCCAGCAGTCAGGGAATCGGTTATGCCTACAATGAGCAGTTCTTC. It specifies CASSQGIGYAYNEQFF.

This chain connects TRBV7-2 to TRBJ1-1, with D tentatively TRBD1 (5 bases). Germline CDR1 is SGHTA and CDR2 is FQGNSA. V was trimmed by 1 base and J by 11 bases, leaving 14 bases between them. This CDR3 has 13 amino acids. This chain's CDR3 is CASSLVFGTRAFF. For the CDR3, the DNA is TGTGCCAGCAGCTTAGTTTTCGGGACTCGGGCTTTCTTT.

The V gene is TRBV10-3, the J gene TRBJ2-1, with 10 bases lining up with TRBD1. The germline V gene has CDR1 ENHRY and CDR2 SYGVKD. CDR3 length: 16 amino acids. After removal of 1 base from V and 6 bases from J, the junction contained 6 bases not matched to a gene. The CDR3 region has the DNA TGTGCCATCAGTGAGTGGGACAGGGGCGAAGGCAATGAGCAGTTCTTC. It specifies CAISEWDRGEGNEQFF.

A single count supports this clone. This chain uses TRBV7-5 with TRBJ2-1; the table's TRBD1 call for D was not verified on the DNA. TRBV7-5 is assigned pseudogene status. CDR3 length equals 13 residues. The CDR3 loop reads CARSLDRENEQFF. CDR3 nucleotides: TGTGCCAGAAGCTTGGACAGGGAAAATGAGCAGTTCTTC.

This clone was recorded only once. This chain uses TRBV4-2 with TRBJ2-3, with D possibly TRBD1 on 5 matching bases. The CDR3 length is 15 residues. Germline V gene data show CDR1 as LGHNA and CDR2 as YNFKEQ. V shed 4 bases and J shed 0 bases, with 11 bases lying between them. In nucleotides, the CDR3 is TGTGCCAGCAGCCGAACAAAGGGGAGCACAGATACGCAGTATTTT. The encoded protein is CASSRTKGSTDTQYF.

The rearrangement joins TRBV5-6 to TRBJ1-1; D is uncertain. Trimming cost V 1 base and J 4 bases, with 11 bases left between them. The CDR3 length is 14 residues. Germline V gene sequence: CDR1 SGHDT, CDR2 YYEEEE. The CDR3 nucleotides read TGTGCCAGCAGCTTGACCGGGGTTGGCACTGAAGCTTTCTTT. This gives the protein CASSLTGVGTEAFF.

The chain links TRBV5-6 to TRBJ1-5; 7 bases match TRBD1. The J segment lost 0 bases and the V segment lost 3 bases, leaving 6 bases of the junction unmatched. Germline CDR1 SGHDT, CDR2 YYEEEE. The CDR3 totals 16 residues. The CDR3 nucleotides are TGTGCCAGCAGCTATTGGACAGGCGATAGCAATCAGCCCCAGCATTTT. Translating gives CASSYWTGDSNQPQHF.

The rearrangement uses TRBV27 and TRBJ1-2; the D is unclear. V was shortened by 1 base and J by 0 bases, with 9 bases between the two germline ends. This CDR3 contains 15 residues. Germline V gene lookup returns CDR1 MNHEY and CDR2 SMNVEV (reference sequence). CDR3 DNA: TGTGCCAGCAGTTTATTTGGCACCTCTAACTATGGCTACACCTTC. Translation gives CASSLFGTSNYGYTF.

The chain couples TRBV6-5 to TRBJ1-1, with 8 bases matching TRBD1. There are 13 residues in the CDR3. V was clipped by 6 bases and J by 5 bases; unmatched bases: 5. Germline assignment: CDR1 MNHEY and CDR2 SVGAGI. The CDR3 bases are TGTGCCAGCAGCCGGACAGGGAGAACTGAAGCTTTCTTT. It translates to CASSRTGRTEAFF.